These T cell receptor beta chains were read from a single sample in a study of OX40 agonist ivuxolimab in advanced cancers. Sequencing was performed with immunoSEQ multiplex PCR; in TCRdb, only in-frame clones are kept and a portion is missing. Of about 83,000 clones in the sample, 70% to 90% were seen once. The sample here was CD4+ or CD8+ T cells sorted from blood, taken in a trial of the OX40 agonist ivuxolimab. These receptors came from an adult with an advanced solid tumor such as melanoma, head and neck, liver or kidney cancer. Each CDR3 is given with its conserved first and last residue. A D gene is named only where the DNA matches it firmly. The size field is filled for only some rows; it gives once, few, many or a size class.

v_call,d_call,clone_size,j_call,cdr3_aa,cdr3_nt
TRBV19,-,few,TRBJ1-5,CASKGGGRRLNQPQHF,TGTGCCAGTAAAGGAGGGGGACGGAGGCTCAATCAGCCCCAGCATTTT
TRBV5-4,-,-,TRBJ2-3,CASRLTPPFVHF,TGTGCCAGCAGGCTTACTCCCCCCTTTGTGCATTTT
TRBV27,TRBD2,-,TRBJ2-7,CASRGLARMYEQYF,TGTGCCAGCAGGGGACTAGCGAGGATGTACGAGCAGTACTTC
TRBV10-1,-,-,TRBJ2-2,CASSERGQGVSKAGELFF,TGCGCCAGCAGTGAGAGAGGGCAGGGAGTCTCTAAGGCCGGGGAGCTGTTTTTT
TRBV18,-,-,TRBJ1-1,CASSSQVLNTEAFF,TGTGCCAGCTCATCACAGGTACTGAACACTGAAGCTTTCTTT
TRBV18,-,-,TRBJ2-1,CASSPSGDEQFF,TGTGCCAGCTCACCCTCAGGGGATGAGCAGTTCTTC
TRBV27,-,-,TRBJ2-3,CASSLVAVPSTDTQYF,TGTGCCAGCAGCCTGGTCGCGGTACCAAGCACAGATACGCAGTATTTT
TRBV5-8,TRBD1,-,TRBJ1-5,CASSLGGQLVNQPQHF,TGTGCCAGCAGCTTGGGGGGACAGCTCGTCAATCAGCCCCAGCATTTT
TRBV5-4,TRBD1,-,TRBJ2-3,CASSDRVSTDTQYF,TGTGCCAGCAGCGACAGGGTCAGCACAGATACGCAGTATTTT
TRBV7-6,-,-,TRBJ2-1,CASSLSTYNEQFF,TGTGCCAGCAGCTTATCTACGTACAATGAGCAGTTCTTC
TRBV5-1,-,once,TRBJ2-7,CASSLAGLLNDEQYF,TGCGCCAGCAGCTTGGCCGGTCTCCTAAACGACGAGCAGTACTTC
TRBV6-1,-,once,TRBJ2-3,CASSEERITDTQYF,TGTGCCAGCAGTGAAGAGCGGATCACAGATACGCAGTATTTT
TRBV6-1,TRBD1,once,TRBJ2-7,CASSEHWTGPTEQYF,TGTGCCAGCAGTGAACACTGGACAGGTCCTACCGAGCAGTACTTC
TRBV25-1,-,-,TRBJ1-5,CASSEGIQPQHF,TGTGCCAGCAGTGAAGGGATACAGCCCCAGCATTTT
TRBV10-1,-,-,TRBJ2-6,CASSEGGSGANVLTF,TGCGCCAGCAGTGAGGGGGGCTCTGGGGCCAACGTCCTGACTTTC
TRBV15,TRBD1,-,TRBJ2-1,CATSRKTGDEGNEQFF,TGTGCCACCAGCAGAAAGACAGGGGACGAGGGAAATGAGCAGTTCTTC
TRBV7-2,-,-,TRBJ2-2,CASSPPTGLTTGELFF,TGTGCCAGCAGCCCCCCCACAGGGCTAACCACCGGGGAGCTGTTTTTT
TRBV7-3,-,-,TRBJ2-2,CASSLTYGRGSGKLFF,TGTGCCAGCAGCTTAACGTACGGGAGAGGATCCGGGAAGCTGTTTTTT
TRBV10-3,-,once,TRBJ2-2,CAIRDPNTGELFF,TGTGCCATCAGGGACCCGAACACCGGGGAGCTGTTTTTT
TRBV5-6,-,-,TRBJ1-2,CASSLIPSANYGYTF,TGTGCCAGCAGCTTGATACCTTCGGCTAACTATGGCTACACCTTC
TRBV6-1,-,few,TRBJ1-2,CASSERRLYGYTF,TGTGCCAGCAGTGAGCGGAGACTCTATGGCTACACCTTC
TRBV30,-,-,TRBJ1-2,CAWSIYSRSNYGYTF,TGTGCCTGGAGTATATACAGTCGATCCAACTATGGCTACACCTTC
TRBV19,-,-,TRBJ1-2,CASRYLYGYTF,TGTGCCAGCAGGTATCTCTATGGCTACACCTTC
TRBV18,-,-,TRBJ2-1,CASSPISVGAYNEQFF,TGTGCCAGCTCACCGATATCGGTGGGAGCCTACAATGAGCAGTTCTTC
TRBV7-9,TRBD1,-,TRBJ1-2,CASGASLRIGQANYGYTF,TGTGCCAGCGGAGCCTCCTTGCGAATCGGACAGGCAAACTATGGCTACACCTTC
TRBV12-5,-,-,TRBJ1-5,CASGYQGNQPQHF,TGTGCTAGTGGTTATCAGGGGAATCAGCCCCAGCATTTT
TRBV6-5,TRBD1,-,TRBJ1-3,CASSYRAGGPGNTIYF,TGTGCCAGCAGTTACCGAGCAGGGGGGCCTGGAAACACCATATATTTT
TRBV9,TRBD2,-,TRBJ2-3,CASSWTSGGTDTQYF,TGTGCCAGTTCTTGGACTAGCGGGGGCACAGATACGCAGTATTTT
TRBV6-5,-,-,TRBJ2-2,CASSYSRTGELFF,TGTGCCAGCAGTTACTCTAGGACCGGGGAGCTGTTTTTT
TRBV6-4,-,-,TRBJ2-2,CASSVRANTGELFF,TGTGCCAGCAGTGTCAGGGCGAACACCGGGGAACTGTTTTTT
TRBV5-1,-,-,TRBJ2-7,CASSLVSGLSVEQYF,TGCGCCAGCAGCTTGGTTTCCGGACTTTCAGTCGAGCAGTACTTC
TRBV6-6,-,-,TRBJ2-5,CASEKGRGVQETQYF,TGTGCCAGCGAAAAGGGGAGGGGGGTACAAGAGACCCAGTACTTC
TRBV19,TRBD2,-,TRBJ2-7,CASSNSGGAYEQYF,TGTGCCAGTAGTAATAGCGGGGGGGCCTACGAGCAGTACTTC
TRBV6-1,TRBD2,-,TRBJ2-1,CASSESRGAFGTSGSPSYNEQFF,TGTGCCAGCAGTGAAAGCAGGGGCGCGTTTGGGACTAGCGGGAGTCCGAGTTACAATGAGCAGTTCTTC
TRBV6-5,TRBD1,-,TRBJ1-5,CASSADRNQPQHF,TGTGCCAGCAGTGCGGACAGGAATCAGCCCCAGCATTTT
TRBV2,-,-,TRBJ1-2,CASSRDRAYGYTF,TGTGCCAGCAGTCGTGACAGAGCATATGGCTACACCTTC
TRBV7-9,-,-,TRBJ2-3,CASSLPAENGDTQYF,TGTGCCAGCAGCTTGCCAGCTGAGAACGGAGATACGCAGTATTTT
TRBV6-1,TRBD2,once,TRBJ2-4,CASRSGTVKNIQYF,TGTGCCAGCAGGAGCGGGACGGTCAAAAACATTCAGTACTTC
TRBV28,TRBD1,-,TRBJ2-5,CASSLGQGGTQYF,TGTGCCAGCAGTTTGGGACAGGGGGGTACCCAGTACTTC
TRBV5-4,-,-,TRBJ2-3,CASSSLREATQYF,TGTGCCAGCAGCTCCCTCCGTGAGGCTACGCAGTATTTT
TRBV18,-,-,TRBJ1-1,CASSPPLRTEAFF,TGTGCCAGCTCACCACCGCTGAGGACAGAAGCTTTCTTT
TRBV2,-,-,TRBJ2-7,CASSKDGVRDEQYF,TGTGCCAGCAGTAAGGACGGGGTAAGGGACGAGCAGTACTTC
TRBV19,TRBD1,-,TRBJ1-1,CASSFGTGDLGTEAFF,TGTGCCAGTAGTTTCGGGACAGGGGATTTGGGGACTGAAGCTTTCTTT
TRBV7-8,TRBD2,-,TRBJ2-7,CASSLAVAGASYEQYF,TGTGCCAGCAGCTTAGCGGTAGCGGGGGCCTCCTACGAGCAGTACTTC
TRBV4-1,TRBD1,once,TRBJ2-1,CASSHEGQGNEQFF,TGCGCCAGCAGCCATGAAGGACAGGGCAATGAGCAGTTCTTC
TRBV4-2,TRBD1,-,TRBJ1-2,CASSRSGTGLGGDGYTF,TGTGCCAGCAGTCGCTCAGGGACAGGACTCGGCGGTGATGGCTACACCTTC
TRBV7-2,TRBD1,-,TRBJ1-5,CASSLAAWGQGINQPQHF,TGTGCCAGCAGCTTAGCCGCCTGGGGACAGGGGATCAATCAGCCCCAGCATTTT
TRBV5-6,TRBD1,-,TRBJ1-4,CASSVGQINEKLFF,TGTGCCAGCAGCGTGGGACAGATTAATGAAAAACTGTTTTTT
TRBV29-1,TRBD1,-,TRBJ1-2,CSVEPGGSDGYTF,TGCAGCGTTGAGCCAGGGGGGTCAGATGGCTACACCTTC
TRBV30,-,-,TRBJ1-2,CACPKGLIGCTF,TGTGCCTGCCCGAAAGGACTTATCGGCTGCACCTTC
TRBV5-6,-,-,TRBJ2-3,CASSSLTRATDTQYF,TGTGCCAGCAGTAGCTTGACGAGGGCCACAGATACGCAGTATTTT
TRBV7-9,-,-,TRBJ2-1,CAGEEYNEQFF,TGTGCCGGAGAGGAGTACAATGAGCAGTTCTTC
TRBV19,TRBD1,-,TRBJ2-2,CASSDRGYTGELFF,TGTGCCAGTAGCGACAGGGGTTACACCGGGGAGCTGTTTTTT